The 27 T cell receptor beta chains below all came from one sample that was sequenced in a study of graft-versus-host responses after intestinal transplantation. Some clones are missing from TCRdb's copy, which holds only in-frame ones; the method was immunoSEQ multiplex PCR. This sample has around 96,000 clones, with 80% to 95% found just once. Here the sequenced sample was PBMCs, taken 450 to 460 days after intestinal transplant. The source of these receptors is a human patient who received an intestinal transplant, so some T cells may come from the graft donor.

In DNA form, the CDR3 reads TGTGCCAGCAGCGTAAAGGGGTCTTATTCACCCCTCCACTTT. Translation gives CASSVKGSYSPLHF. The V and J genes are TRBV9 and TRBJ1-6; weak D call: TRBD1 (5 bases). CDR3 size: 14 residues. CDR1 is SGDLS, CDR2 YYNGEE, per germline. V lost 1 base and J lost 8, with 10 bases in between.

V gene TRBV11-2 combines with J gene TRBJ2-7; 7 positions agree with TRBD1. This CDR3 is built from 16 residues. Germline trimming cut 3 bases from V and 0 bases from J; bases unmatched to any gene: 8. CDR1 SGHAT and CDR2 FQNNGV come from the germline V gene. CDR3 loop: CASSFPQGTASYEQYF. CDR3 bases: TGTGCCAGCAGCTTCCCACAGGGGACGGCCTCCTACGAGCAGTACTTC.

V usage is TRBV6-5 and J usage is TRBJ2-5; the match to TRBD2 covers 8 bases. Germline V gene lookup returns CDR1 MNHEY and CDR2 SVGAGI. V shed 2 bases and J 2 bases; nucleotides not matched to a gene: 4. The CDR3 covers 15 residues. CDR3 sequence (DNA): TGTGCCAGCAGTTACGGGGCGGGGGGACAAGAGACCCAGTACTTC. It codes for CASSYGAGGQETQYF.

The J gene is TRBJ1-5, the V gene TRBV11-2; 8 positions match TRBD1. The CDR3 runs 15 residues. The V gene end was trimmed by 0 bases and the J gene end by 5 bases; junction bases not matched to a gene: 3. Germline CDR1 reads SGHAT; CDR2 reads FQNNGV. Here the CDR3 DNA reads TGTGCCAGCAGCTTAGATTCAGGGGGCGATCAGCCCCAGCATTTT. This translates into CASSLDSGGDQPQHF. Full variable domain (outside the CDR3, taken from reference TRBV11-2 and TRBJ1-5): EAGVAQSPRYKIIEKRQSVAFWCNPISGHATLYWYQQILGQGPKLLIQFQNNGVVDDSQLPKDRFSAERLKGVDSTLKIQPAKLEDSAVYLCASSLDSGGDQPQHFGDGTRLSIL.

The chain recombines TRBV12-5 with TRBJ1-5; 7 nucleotides agree with TRBD1. V trimming: 3 bases; J trimming: 4 bases; junction bases outside the gene matches: 9. The CDR3 totals 16 residues. In germline, CDR1 is LGHNT, CDR2 FRNRAP. The CDR3 region is CASGLSSDRNNQPQHF. In nucleotides, the CDR3 is TGTGCTAGTGGTTTATCCTCGGACAGGAATAATCAGCCCCAGCATTTT.

The chain links TRBV19 to TRBJ1-1, with D hard to call. CDR3 length: 13 amino acids. The V gene's germline CDR1 is LNHDA and CDR2 SQIVND (reference sequence). Trimming took off 7 bases at V and 4 bases at J, with 13 bases between the two ends. CDR3 sequence: CASTLGWGTEAFF. CDR3 nucleotides: TGTGCCAGTACCCTGGGGTGGGGCACTGAAGCTTTCTTT.

The chain joins TRBV27 to TRBJ1-5, with 10 bases fitting TRBD1. The CDR3 contains 17 residues. The V gene end was trimmed by 4 bases and the J gene end by 5 bases; junction bases not matched to a gene: 11. Germline V gene lookup returns CDR1 MNHEY and CDR2 SMNVEV (reference sequence). The CDR3 loop reads CASSSYRDRGIDQPQHF. The CDR3 nucleotides are TGTGCCAGCAGTTCCTACCGGGACAGGGGAATTGATCAGCCCCAGCATTTT.

The rearrangement links TRBV10-3 to TRBJ1-2, with D possibly being TRBD1 (5 bases). The CDR3 runs 13 residues. Germline lookup yields CDR1 ENHRY and CDR2 SYGVKD. V lost 4 bases to trimming and J lost 8 bases, with 14 bases between them. DNA for the CDR3: TGTGCCATCAGTGTTGGCGGGACGATGGGCTACACCTTC. Amino acids: CAISVGGTMGYTF.

The chain is built from TRBV6-1 and TRBJ1-3; maybe TRBD1 (5 bases). The germline V gene encodes CDR1 MNHNS and CDR2 SASEGT. V was trimmed by 2 bases and J by 6 bases, leaving 11 bases between them. CDR3 length: 14 residues. This chain's CDR3 is CASSEQGGINTIYF. In nucleotides, the CDR3 is TGTGCCAGCAGTGAACAGGGCGGCATAAACACCATATATTTT.

The chain uses TRBV9 and TRBJ2-3; possibly TRBD2 for D (6 bases). The germline V gene has CDR1 SGDLS and CDR2 YYNGEE. This CDR3 is 14 amino acids long. V was pared by 0 bases and J by 5 bases, with 10 bases between. The CDR3 reads CASSVARGGDTQYF. DNA for the CDR3: TGTGCCAGCAGCGTAGCGCGGGGTGGAGATACGCAGTATTTT. The full variable domain, completed using reference TRBV9 and TRBJ2-3, is DSGVTQTPKHLITATGQRVTLRCSPRSGDLSVYWYQQSLDQGLQFLIQYYNGEERAKGNILERFSAQQFPDLHSELNLSSLELGDSALYFCASSVARGGDTQYFGPGTRLTVL.

This clone occurred a few times. The V and J genes are TRBV6-6 and TRBJ1-3; unclear D gene. Trimming removed 2 bases at V and 0 bases at J, with 5 bases between. The CDR3 loop spans 14 amino acids. The germline CDR1 and CDR2 sequences are MNHNY and SVGAGI (reference sequence). CDR3 nucleotide sequence: TGTGCCAGCAGTTACGACGACTCTGGAAACACCATATATTTT. It codes for CASSYDDSGNTIYF.

This clone occurred once. This sequence joins TRBV6-1 and TRBJ1-4; 7 bases are a match to TRBD1. The J segment lost 0 bases and the V segment lost 3 bases, leaving 4 bases of the junction unmatched. Germline assignment: CDR1 MNHNS and CDR2 SASEGT. The CDR3 sequence is 16 residues long. The CDR3 spells CASSDRGQPTNEKLFF. Written as DNA, the CDR3 is TGTGCCAGCAGTGACCGGGGACAGCCAACTAATGAAAAACTGTTTTTT.

The chain combines TRBV29-1 with TRBJ2-5; D remains ambiguous. Germline values: CDR1 SQVTM, CDR2 ANQGSEA. There are 13 residues in the CDR3. V was shortened by 2 bases and J by 5 bases, with 12 bases between the two germline ends. DNA of the CDR3: TGCAGCGTTGAATCACCCAGAATGGAGACCCAGTACTTC. It translates to CSVESPRMETQYF. The variable domain in full, with the rest retrieved from reference TRBV29-1 and TRBJ2-5, is SAVISQKPSRDICQRGTSLTIQCQVDSQVTMMFWYRQQPGQSLTLIATANQGSEATYESGFVIDKFPISRPNLTFSTLTVSNMSPEDSSIYLCSVESPRMETQYFGPGTRLLVL.

The chain couples TRBV28 to TRBJ1-4; D not certain. CDR1 and CDR2 from the germline V gene are MDHEN and SYDVKM. The CDR3 covers 14 residues. The V gene lost 3 bases and the J gene lost 8 bases, with 13 bases spanning the gap. The CDR3 protein is CASSFFVKPEKLFF. As DNA, the CDR3 is TGTGCCAGCAGTTTTTTCGTGAAGCCCGAAAAACTGTTTTTT.

The chain carries TRBV7-9 and TRBJ2-5, with TRBD2 matching 14 bases. Germline V gives CDR1 SEHNR, CDR2 FQNEAQ (reference sequence). The CDR3 is 16 residues long. Trimming at V came to 5 bases and at J to 5 bases, leaving 7 bases not matched to a gene. CDR3 region: CASSPPGLAGVETQYF. The CDR3 nucleotides read TGTGCCAGCAGCCCTCCGGGACTAGCGGGGGTGGAGACCCAGTACTTC.

This clone showed up just a few times. The chain combines TRBV6-6 with TRBJ1-3; the D is unclear. V gave up 0 bases and J gave up 4 bases, with 10 bases separating them. CDR1 is MNHNY, CDR2 SVGAGI, per germline (reference sequence). The CDR3 contains 15 residues. This CDR3 reads CASSYSRGFGNTIYF. CDR3 coding DNA: TGTGCCAGCAGTTACTCGCGAGGGTTCGGAAACACCATATATTTT.

The rearrangement joins TRBV5-1 to TRBJ2-6; tentatively, D is TRBD1 (7 bases). CDR1 and CDR2 (germline): SGHRS, YFSETQ. Trimming pared 7 bases from V and 0 bases from J, leaving 14 bases between. There are 16 residues in the CDR3. CDR3: CASGRGDSSGANVLTF. CDR3 in DNA: TGCGCCAGCGGCCGCGGGGACAGCTCTGGGGCCAACGTCCTGACTTTC.

This sequence joins TRBV5-1 and TRBJ1-2; maybe TRBD1 (6 bases). Germline CDR1 and CDR2: SGHRS and YFSETQ. The CDR3 sequence is 17 residues long. V lost 0 bases and J 4 bases, leaving 19 bases between the germline ends. The CDR3 DNA reads TGCGCCAGCAGCTTGGCCTGGGAACGGGGGCCCTCCTATGGCTACACCTTC. Translated, it gives CASSLAWERGPSYGYTF.

This sequence joins TRBV6-5 and TRBJ1-1; 10 bases align to TRBD1. Germline values: CDR1 MNHEY, CDR2 SVGAGI. This CDR3 is 14 amino acids long. The junction had 4 bases not matched to a gene; V was cut back by 5 bases and J by 4 bases. CDR3 sequence: CASSLDRGGTEAFF. In DNA, the CDR3 is TGTGCCAGCAGTCTGGACAGGGGGGGCACTGAAGCTTTCTTT.

The chain employs TRBV18 and TRBJ1-4, with unresolved D. The CDR3 sequence is 13 residues long. Germline CDR1 reads KGHSH; CDR2 reads LQKENI. V was pared by 3 bases and J by 8 bases, with 10 bases between. CDR3 loop: CASSPVGHEKLFF. DNA of the CDR3: TGTGCCAGCTCACCTGTAGGGCACGAAAAACTGTTTTTT.

This chain connects TRBV6-4 to TRBJ1-2; 7 bases map to TRBD1. The CDR3 has 13 residues. The J segment lost 4 bases and the V segment lost 8 bases, leaving 7 bases of the junction unmatched. Per germline, CDR1 MRHNA and CDR2 SNTAGT. Here the CDR3 DNA reads TGTGCCAGCCGGGGAGACAGGGCCTATGGCTACACCTTC. This gives the protein CASRGDRAYGYTF.

J is TRBJ1-3 and V is TRBV7-3; no clear D gene. CDR1 is SGHTA, CDR2 FQGTGA, per germline. Between the trimmed V and J ends, which lost 0 bases and 0 bases, there was a span of 6 bases. The CDR3 spans 15 residues. CDR3 DNA sequence: TGTGCCAGCAGCTTAACGGGGATCTCTGGAAACACCATATATTTT. As protein: CASSLTGISGNTIYF.

The V call is TRBV4-2, the J call TRBJ2-5; a possible D gene is TRBD2 (6 bases). The CDR3 has 12 residues. Between the trimmed V and J ends, which lost 3 bases and 5 bases, there was a span of 7 bases. Germline values: CDR1 LGHNA, CDR2 YNFKEQ. CDR3 sequence reads: CASSQAGETQYF. The CDR3 DNA reads TGTGCCAGCAGCCAGGCGGGGGAGACCCAGTACTTC.

This chain links TRBV2 with TRBJ1-1; D is undetermined. The germline gives CDR1 SNHLY, CDR2 FYNNEI. The length of the CDR3 is 14 residues. Between the trimmed V and J ends, which lost 5 bases and 6 bases, there was a span of 16 bases. CDR3 sequence: CASSPQTLKAEAFF. The CDR3 DNA is TGTGCCAGCAGTCCACAGACACTGAAGGCTGAAGCTTTCTTT. The full variable domain, in which reference TRBV2 and TRBJ1-1 provide the parts outside the CDR3, is EPEVTQTPSHQVTQMGQEVILRCVPISNHLYFYWYRQILGQKVEFLVSFYNNEISEKSEIFDDQFSVERPDGSNFTLKIRSTKLEDSAMYFCASSPQTLKAEAFFGQGTRLTVV.

The rearrangement links TRBV15 to TRBJ2-7, with 7 bases identical to TRBD2. The trim removed 1 base at V and 3 bases at J, leaving 3 bases unmatched. The CDR3 contains 14 residues. Germline V gives CDR1 LNHNV, CDR2 YYDKDF (reference sequence). The CDR3 DNA follows: TGTGCCACCAGCAGAGGAACGGGGGGCTACGAGCAGTACTTC. It specifies CATSRGTGGYEQYF.

The rearrangement links TRBV25-1 to TRBJ1-2; D is unresolved. This CDR3 is 13 amino acids long. V shed 5 bases and J shed 1 base, with 8 bases lying between them. Per germline, CDR1 MGHDK and CDR2 SYGVNS. The CDR3 nucleotides read TGTGCCAGCAGTCATGGGCTTAACTATGGCTACACCTTC. Protein: CASSHGLNYGYTF.

The J gene is TRBJ1-1, the V gene TRBV9, with 8 positions matching TRBD1. Trimming cost V 3 bases and J 2 bases; bases outside gene matches: 3. CDR3 length: 14 residues. Germline V gene lookup returns CDR1 SGDLS and CDR2 YYNGEE. The CDR3, as DNA: TGTGCCAGCAGCGCCGGACAGGGAAACACTGAAGCTTTCTTT. Amino acid sequence: CASSAGQGNTEAFF.